The TCR beta chain under discussion was sequenced for a study of Tregs in tolerant kidney transplant recipients. Related graft donors supplied nonmyeloablative bone marrow transplants, and mixed chimerism was transient. The CDR3 consists of 16 residues. The V end lost 1 base, the J end lost 5 bases, and 14 bases lay between the germline ends. Germline V lookup: CDR1 SEHNR, CDR2 FQNEAQ (reference sequence). Repertoires were generated with immunoSEQ multiplex PCR, while TCRdb's copy carries only in-frame clones and drops some. The profile shows about 64,000 clones, over 75% of them singletons. The clonotype comes from a human patient who received a combined kidney and bone marrow transplant. A share of the T cells may be of graft donor origin. The specimen was CD4+ T cells from blood (PBMCs), collected 6 months after the transplant. This chain uses TRBV7-9 with TRBJ1-4, with D perhaps matching TRBD1 (6 bases). The CDR3: CASSLVQGPLNEKLFF. The CDR3 DNA sequence: TGTGCCAGCAGCTTAGTGCAGGGGCCTCTCAATGAAAAACTGTTTTTT.